Shown below are 2 T cell receptor beta chains from a single sample sequenced in a study of early T cells in non-severe SARS-CoV-2 infection. TCRdb called the 5' RACE reads again in MiXCR, with one record for every CDR3 protein. The table includes 40,000 or so distinct CDR3 sequences, 6% to 9.5% detected once. Here the sequenced sample was whole blood, taken at baseline. All receptors derive from an adult who was a healthcare worker with PCR-confirmed SARS-CoV-2 infection or an uninfected control (not recorded which).

This clonotype was observed at least ten times. The rearrangement links TRBV5-6 to TRBJ2-2; D remains unclear. This CDR3 has 17 residues. In germline, CDR1 is SGHDT, CDR2 YYEEEE. Trimming pared 6 bases from V and 1 base from J, leaving 19 bases between. The CDR3 protein is CASTKPCVQENTGELFF. DNA for the CDR3: TGTGCCAGCACAAAACCGTGCGTGCAGGAGAACACCGGGGAGCTGTTTTTT.

This clonotype was seen repeatedly, ten times or more. The chain joins TRBV20-1 to TRBJ2-5, with 9 bases matching TRBD2. CDR3 length equals 15 residues. V shed 1 base and J 3 bases; nucleotides not matched to a gene: 6. Per germline, CDR1 DFQATT and CDR2 SNEGSKA (reference sequence). The CDR3 sequence: CSARGLAANEETQYF. Written as DNA, the CDR3 is TGCAGTGCTAGAGGACTAGCGGCCAACGAAGAGACCCAGTACTTC.